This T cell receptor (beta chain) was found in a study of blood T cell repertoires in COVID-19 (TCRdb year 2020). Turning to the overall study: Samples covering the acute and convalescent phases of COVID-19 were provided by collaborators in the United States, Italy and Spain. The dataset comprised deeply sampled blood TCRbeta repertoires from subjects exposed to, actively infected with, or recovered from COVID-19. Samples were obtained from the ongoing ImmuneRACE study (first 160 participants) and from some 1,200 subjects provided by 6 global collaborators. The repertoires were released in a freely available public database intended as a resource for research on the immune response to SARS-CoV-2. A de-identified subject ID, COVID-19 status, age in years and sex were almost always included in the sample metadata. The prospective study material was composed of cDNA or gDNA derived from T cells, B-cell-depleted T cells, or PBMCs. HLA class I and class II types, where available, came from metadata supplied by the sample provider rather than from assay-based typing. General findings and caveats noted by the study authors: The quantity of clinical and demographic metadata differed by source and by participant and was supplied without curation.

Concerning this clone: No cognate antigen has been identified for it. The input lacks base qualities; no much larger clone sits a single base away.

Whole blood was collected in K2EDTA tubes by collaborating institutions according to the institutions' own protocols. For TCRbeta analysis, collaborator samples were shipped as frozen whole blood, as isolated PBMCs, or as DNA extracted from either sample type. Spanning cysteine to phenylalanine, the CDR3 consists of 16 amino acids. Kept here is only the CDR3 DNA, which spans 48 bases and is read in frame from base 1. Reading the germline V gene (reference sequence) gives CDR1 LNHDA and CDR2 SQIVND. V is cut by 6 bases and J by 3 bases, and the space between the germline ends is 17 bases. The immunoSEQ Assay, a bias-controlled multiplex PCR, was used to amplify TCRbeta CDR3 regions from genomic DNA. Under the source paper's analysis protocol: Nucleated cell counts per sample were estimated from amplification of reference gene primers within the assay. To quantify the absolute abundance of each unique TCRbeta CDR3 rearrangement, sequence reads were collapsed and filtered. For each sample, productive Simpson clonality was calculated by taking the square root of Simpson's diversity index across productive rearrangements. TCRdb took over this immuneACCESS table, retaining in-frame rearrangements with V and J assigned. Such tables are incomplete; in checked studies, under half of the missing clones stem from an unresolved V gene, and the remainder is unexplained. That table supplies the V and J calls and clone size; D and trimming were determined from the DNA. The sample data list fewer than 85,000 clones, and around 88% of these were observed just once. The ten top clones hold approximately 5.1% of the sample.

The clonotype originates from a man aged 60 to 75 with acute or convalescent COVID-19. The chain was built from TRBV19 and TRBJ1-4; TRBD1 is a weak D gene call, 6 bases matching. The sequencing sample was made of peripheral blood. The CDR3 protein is CASSLAVTGSNEKLFF. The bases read TGTGCCAGTAGCCTAGCCGTCACAGGGTCTAATGAAAAACTGTTTTTT.